The TCR beta chain under discussion was sequenced for a study of early T cells in non-severe SARS-CoV-2 infection. This CDR3 has 18 amino acids. Germline CDR1 is SGHAT and CDR2 is FQNNGV. Germline trimming cut 0 bases from V and 0 bases from J; bases unmatched to any gene: 9. Overall study findings and caveats: Missing private and CD4 specificities, VDJdb matching favored anti-spike CD8 responses.

This clonotype was detected only a few times. Its antigen is undetermined. A single record per CDR3 protein comes from TCRdb applying MiXCR to the 5' RACE reads. The profile shows about 50,000 distinct CDR3 sequences, roughly 8.8% of them singletons. The genes are TRBV11-2 and TRBJ2-3; 7 nucleotides line up with TRBD2. Input material: whole blood. The receptor comes from an adult who was a healthcare worker with PCR-confirmed SARS-CoV-2 infection or an uninfected control (not recorded which). The chain's CDR3 is CASSLDGLAVTSTDTQYF. The CDR3 nucleotides are TGTGCCAGCAGCTTAGATGGGCTAGCGGTGACTAGCACAGATACGCAGTATTTT.